The 32 T cell receptor beta chains given below trace back to one sample, sequenced in a study of T cells in Graves' hyperthyroidism and ophthalmopathy. RNA transcripts served as the template for amplifying TCR beta CDR3 regions. HTBI primers were used for first-round RT-PCR of the TCR CDR3. Each CDR3 protein gets one entry after TCRdb re-called the multiplex PCR reads with MiXCR. The data show roughly 280,000 distinct CDR3 sequences, with 15% to 20% seen just once and approximately 57% held by the top ten. The sample was blood. Receptors originate from a woman aged 55-70 years with Graves' ophthalmopathy.

This clonotype occurred once. A much larger clonotype is one base distant, so this may be a read error. The V gene is TRBV12-3 or TRBV12-4, the J gene TRBJ2-1, with D tentatively TRBD1 (7 bases). Trimming removed 6 bases from V and 7 bases from J, with 25 bases in between. The CDR3 totals 17 residues. The CDR3 sequence: CASSFHPGLQGGNEQFF. Here the CDR3 DNA reads TGTGCCAGCAGCTTCCACCCCGGGCTCCAGGGGGGTAATGAGCAGTTCTTC.

In its sample, this clonotype was seen many times. The V call is TRBV20-1, the J call TRBJ2-7; D may be TRBD1 (6 bases). This CDR3 is 13 amino acids long. The V gene's germline CDR1 is DFQATT and CDR2 SNEGSKA (reference sequence). V lost 4 bases, J lost 0 bases, and 10 bases lay in between. The CDR3, as DNA: TGCAGTGCTACCCTGGGACACTCCTACGAGCAGTACTTC. Protein sequence: CSATLGHSYEQYF.

Many counts were recorded for this clonotype. This chain links TRBV18 with TRBJ1-1, with 9 positions matching TRBD1. Germline loops: CDR1 KGHSH, CDR2 LQKENI. The V gene end was trimmed by 3 bases and the J gene end by 4 bases; junction bases not matched to a gene: 6. The CDR3 consists of 15 residues. CDR3 DNA: TGTGCCAGCTCACCTCGGACAGGGGTCGGCACTGAAGCTTTCTTT. Its protein is CASSPRTGVGTEAFF.

Ten or more counts support this clonotype. The chain recombines TRBV28 with TRBJ2-1; 13 nucleotides match TRBD2. Germline CDR1 MDHEN, CDR2 SYDVKM. The CDR3 loop spans 16 amino acids. J gave up 9 bases and V 3 bases, and 8 bases lay outside the gene matches. DNA for the CDR3: TGTGCCAGCAGTTTCCGGACTAGCGGGAGAGTGGGTGAGCAGTTCTTC. Translating it yields CASSFRTSGRVGEQFF. The variable domain in full, completed from reference TRBV28 and TRBJ2-1, reads DVKVTQSSRYLVKRTGEKVFLECVQDMDHENMFWYRQDPGLGLRLIYFSYDVKMKEKGDIPEGYSVSREKKERFSLILESASTNQTSMYLCASSFRTSGRVGEQFFGPGTRLTVL.

This clonotype was counted a single time. This clone may be a read error of a much larger clone one base away. The chain combines TRBV12-3 or TRBV12-4 with TRBJ2-7; TRBD1 agrees at 11 bases. The CDR3 is made up of 15 amino acids. J lost 3 bases, V lost 9 bases, and 10 bases had no gene match. The CDR3 DNA reads as TGTGCCAGTGCAAGAACCGGGACAGGGGGCTACGAGCAGTACTTC. Translated, it gives CASARTGTGGYEQYF.

This sequence joins TRBV6-4 and TRBJ1-3, with D unresolved. There are 10 residues in the CDR3. Trimming shortened V by 6 bases and J by 4 bases, and 1 base separated the two germline ends. The germline gives CDR1 MRHNA, CDR2 SNTAGT. Here the CDR3 DNA reads TGTGCCAGCAGCGGAAACACCATATATTTT. This codes for CASSGNTIYF.

This clonotype came up a few times. The rearrangement links TRBV9 to TRBJ2-5; possible D gene TRBD1, 5 bases. Between the trimmed V and J ends, which lost 0 bases and 3 bases, there was a span of 9 bases. Looked up from germline, CDR1 is SGDLS and CDR2 is YYNGEE. CDR3 length: 14 amino acids. This CDR3 is CASSVGDSEETQYF. The CDR3 DNA follows: TGTGCCAGCAGCGTAGGTGACAGTGAAGAGACCCAGTACTTC.

The chain links TRBV5-1 to TRBJ1-4; TRBD1 matches 8 bases. From germline, CDR1 is SGHRS and CDR2 YFSETQ. V dropped 4 bases and J dropped 7; count of bases not matched to a gene: 6. The CDR3 contains 14 residues. CDR3 bases: TGCGCCAGCAGCGAACAGGGGGAGGCTGAAAAACTGTTTTTT. Protein: CASSEQGEAEKLFF.

This clonotype was seen a handful of times. A read error is possible here, since a much larger clone lies one base away. DNA for the CDR3: TGTGCCAGCCAGGTCACCTGGGCCGGGGAGCTGCTTTTT. It translates to CASQVTWAGELLF. The gene calls are TRBV12-3 or TRBV12-4 and TRBJ2-2, with a tentative D call TRBD2 (5 bases). This CDR3 is 13 amino acids long.

This clonotype was recorded at least ten times. The chain recombines TRBV28 with TRBJ2-3, with D tentatively TRBD2 (7 bases). The CDR3 consists of 15 residues. Trimming cost V 2 bases and J 1 base, with 10 bases left between them. The germline CDR1 and CDR2 sequences are MDHEN and SYDVKM. The CDR3 sequence is CASSLGGGGTDTQYF. CDR3 sequence (DNA): TGTGCCAGCAGTTTAGGAGGGGGGGGCACAGATACGCAGTATTTT.

The sample holds many counts of this clonotype. This chain connects TRBV27 to TRBJ2-7, with 9 bases identical to TRBD2. The germline gives CDR1 MNHEY, CDR2 SMNVEV (reference sequence). J gave up 5 bases and V 4 bases, and 12 bases lay outside the gene matches. The CDR3 runs to 16 residues. The chain's CDR3 is CASSSPWAGGVHEQYF. For the CDR3, the DNA is TGTGCCAGCAGTTCACCCTGGGCGGGAGGGGTCCACGAGCAGTACTTC.

This clonotype was detected a few times. The chain couples TRBV7-2 to TRBJ2-2, with D perhaps matching TRBD1 (7 bases). The germline V gene has CDR1 SGHTA and CDR2 FQGNSA. This CDR3 comprises 14 residues. V dropped 5 bases and J dropped 7 bases, with 14 bases sitting between them. CDR3 protein: CASSPQGRGGELFF. In DNA, the CDR3 is TGTGCCAGCAGCCCACAGGGGCGGGGCGGGGAGCTGTTTTTT.

V and J are TRBV2 and TRBJ2-7; D gene ambiguous. From germline, CDR1 is SNHLY and CDR2 FYNNEI. The CDR3 is made up of 11 amino acids. The V end was cut by 5 bases, the J end by 5 bases, with 7 bases between. CDR3 amino acids: CASSLINEQYF. The CDR3 region has the DNA TGTGCCAGCAGTTTAATTAACGAGCAGTACTTC.

This clonotype was detected ten times or more. The chain is built from TRBV7-2 and TRBJ2-3, with D unresolved. Germline lookup yields CDR1 SGHTA and CDR2 FQGNSA. V lost 5 bases and J lost 2, with 8 bases in between. The CDR3 is 13 residues long. The CDR3 DNA follows: TGTGCCAGCAGCCTCGCCATCACAGATACGCAGTATTTT. Translated, it gives CASSLAITDTQYF.

This clonotype appeared a few times. The chain has TRBV4-1 and TRBJ2-1; TRBD2 matches 7 bases. The CDR3 extends over 16 amino acids. CDR1 and CDR2 from the germline V gene are MGHRA and YSYEKL. V dropped 0 bases and J dropped 0; count of bases not matched to a gene: 2. The CDR3 DNA reads TGCGCCAGCAGCCAAGAGGGACTACACTCCTACAATGAGCAGTTCTTC. Protein product: CASSQEGLHSYNEQFF.

This clonotype was observed at least ten times. This chain connects TRBV7-2 to TRBJ2-7; 10 positions agree with TRBD2. Germline CDR1 is SGHTA and CDR2 is FQGNSA. V trimming: 6 bases; J trimming: 6 bases; junction bases outside the gene matches: 8. The CDR3 covers 14 residues. The CDR3 DNA sequence: TGTGCCAGCAGGGTAGCGGGGGGCGGATCCGAGCAGTACTTC. Translated: CASRVAGGGSEQYF.

This clonotype was observed a handful of times. The chain has TRBV6-2 or TRBV6-3 and TRBJ2-3; D is perhaps TRBD2 (6 bases). The V end was cut by 0 bases, the J end by 5 bases, with 12 bases between. The germline gives CDR1 MNHEY, CDR2 SVGEGT. The CDR3 is 15 amino acids. This CDR3 is CASSYSRREVDTQYF. The CDR3 DNA is TGTGCCAGCAGTTACTCCCGCAGGGAGGTAGATACGCAGTATTTT.

The chain combines TRBV7-6 with TRBJ1-4; D is undetermined. V was clipped by 6 bases and J by 6 bases, with 11 bases between them. CDR1 SGHVS and CDR2 FNYEAQ come from the germline V gene. The CDR3 has 13 amino acids. The CDR3 DNA sequence: TGTGCCAGCAGTCACCGAGGTTATGAAAAACTGTTTTTT. Protein product: CASSHRGYEKLFF.

The V and J genes are TRBV5-1 and TRBJ1-1; no clear D gene. The CDR3 loop spans 16 amino acids. V lost 0 bases to trimming and J lost 0 bases, with 12 bases between them. The germline CDR1 and CDR2 sequences are SGHRS and YFSETQ. CDR3 in DNA: TGCGCCAGCAGCTTGGATCCGATCGAGTTGAACACTGAAGCTTTCTTT. Its protein is CASSLDPIELNTEAFF.

This clonotype was seen a handful of times. This may stem from a read error, because a much larger clone lies one nucleotide away. The rearrangement joins TRBV3-1 to TRBJ1-6, with TRBD1 as a possible D gene (5 bases). The CDR3 has 15 residues. In germline, CDR1 is LGHDT, CDR2 YNNKEL (reference sequence). As DNA, the CDR3 is TGTGCCGGCAGCCTCCGGGGACGGGAAAATTCACCCCTCCACTTT. Translation: CAGSLRGRENSPLHF.

This clonotype was counted only a few times. The chain joins TRBV14 to TRBJ2-7, with D perhaps TRBD1 or TRBD2 (6 bases each). From germline, CDR1 is SGHDN and CDR2 FVKESK. The CDR3 consists of 14 residues. Trimming took off 2 bases at V and 5 bases at J, with 13 bases between the two ends. CDR3 sequence: CASSQWQGRNEQYF. The CDR3 nucleotides are TGTGCCAGCAGCCAATGGCAGGGGAGGAACGAGCAGTACTTC. Looking up the rest from reference TRBV14 and TRBJ2-7 gives the full variable domain: EAGVTQFPSHSVIEKGQTVTLRCDPISGHDNLYWYRRVMGKEIKFLLHFVKESKQDESGMPNNRFLAERTGGTYSTLKVQPAELEDSGVYFCASSQWQGRNEQYFGPGTRLTVT.

The chain carries TRBV5-1 and TRBJ1-5; a weak D match, TRBD1 (6 bases). Trimming took off 3 bases at V and 1 base at J, with 11 bases between the two ends. The CDR3 covers 15 residues. Per the germline V gene, CDR1 is SGHRS and CDR2 is YFSETQ. The CDR3 DNA is TGCGCCAGCAGCTCAGGGGTTTCCAGCAATCAGCCCCAGCATTTT. Protein: CASSSGVSSNQPQHF.

At least ten counts were recorded for this clonotype. The chain has TRBV6-1 and TRBJ2-5, with 9 bases lining up with TRBD2. Trimming removed 10 bases from V and 5 bases from J; junction bases left unmatched: 14. CDR3 length: 15 amino acids. Germline values: CDR1 MNHNS, CDR2 SASEGT. Here the CDR3 reads CATQLGLARRETQYF. The CDR3 nucleotides are TGTGCCACCCAGCTTGGACTAGCGCGTAGGGAGACCCAGTACTTC.

This clonotype was counted many times. This chain connects TRBV7-9 to TRBJ2-1; D remains unclear. The CDR3 has 11 residues. CDR1 is SEHNR and CDR2 is FQNEAQ in the germline V gene (reference sequence). This CDR3 reads CATQEYNEQFF. The CDR3 DNA follows: TGTGCGACCCAAGAGTACAATGAGCAGTTCTTC.

At least ten counts were recorded for this clonotype. The rearrangement links TRBV28 to TRBJ2-7; D is possibly TRBD1 or TRBD2 (6 bases each). Trimming removed 4 bases from V and 5 bases from J, with 18 bases in between. The germline gives CDR1 MDHEN, CDR2 SYDVKM. The CDR3 has 15 residues. CDR3 loop: CASSSPGGLRHEQYF. CDR3 DNA sequence: TGTGCCAGCAGTTCCCCCGGGGGCCTTCGTCACGAGCAGTACTTC.

This clonotype was seen many times. The chain carries TRBV28 and TRBJ2-1; 14 nucleotides line up with TRBD2. Germline V gene sequence: CDR1 MDHEN, CDR2 SYDVKM. This CDR3 comprises 15 residues. The V segment lost 4 bases and the J segment 9 bases; nucleotides outside the gene matches: 5. CDR3 DNA: TGTGCCAGCAGTTCCCCGACTAGCGGGAGGGCTGAGCAGTTCTTC. Translated: CASSSPTSGRAEQFF.

The chain recombines TRBV3-1 with TRBJ2-5, with unresolved D. V lost 0 bases and J 5 bases, leaving 10 bases between the germline ends. The CDR3 loop spans 14 amino acids. Germline values: CDR1 LGHDT, CDR2 YNNKEL (reference sequence). The CDR3 coding sequence is TGTGCCAGCAGCCAAGATGACGTCGGGGAGACCCAGTACTTC. Its protein is CASSQDDVGETQYF.

Concerning this clonotype: A much more abundant neighbour one base away suggests this may be a read error. V and J are TRBV7-3 and TRBJ2-1, with a possible D match to TRBD2 (6 bases). Matching the DNA end better, TRBJ2-7 makes the J call doubtful. The germline V gene has CDR1 SGHTA and CDR2 FQGTGA. This CDR3 comprises 13 residues. The chain's CDR3 is CASSSGGYNEQYF. DNA of the CDR3: TGTGCCAGCAGCTCCGGGGGTTACAATGAGCAGTACTTC.

This clonotype was recorded at least ten times. The chain has TRBV4-3 and TRBJ2-4, with 8 bases matching TRBD1. There are 14 residues in the CDR3. The junction had 4 bases not matched to a gene; V was cut back by 1 base and J by 8 bases. Germline V lookup: CDR1 LGHNA, CDR2 YSLEER. CDR3 sequence: CASSQGTGKDIQYF. Written as DNA, the CDR3 is TGCGCCAGCAGCCAAGGGACAGGGAAAGACATTCAGTACTTC.

This clonotype was seen repeatedly, ten times or more. The chain is built from TRBV2 and TRBJ2-5, with D possibly called TRBD1 or TRBD2 (6 bases each). In germline, CDR1 is SNHLY, CDR2 FYNNEI. The V gene lost 5 bases and the J gene lost 5 bases, with 21 bases spanning the gap. The CDR3 contains 16 residues. The CDR3 bases are TGTGCCAGCAGTCAGTCAACAGGGAGGTTCATCGAGACCCAGTACTTC. Protein sequence: CASSQSTGRFIETQYF.

This clonotype has a count of ten or more. The rearrangement links TRBV10-3 to TRBJ1-1; 8 positions agree with TRBD1. Trimming removed 6 bases from V and 5 bases from J; junction bases left unmatched: 11. The CDR3 is made up of 15 amino acids. CDR1 ENHRY and CDR2 SYGVKD come from the germline V gene. CDR3 protein: CAIRGGTGDGTEAFF. The CDR3 DNA reads as TGTGCCATCAGGGGGGGGACAGGCGATGGGACTGAAGCTTTCTTT.

In this sample, this clonotype turned up a few times. The chain uses TRBV20-1 and TRBJ2-5; a possible D gene is TRBD2 (6 bases). Per germline, CDR1 DFQATT and CDR2 SNEGSKA (reference sequence). Trimming took 1 base from V and 4 from J, leaving 22 bases between them. The CDR3 runs 17 residues. The CDR3 DNA is TGCAGTGCTAGAGGTCGCAGGGTCCGGAGGGCCCGAGAGACCCAGTACTTC. This translates into CSARGRRVRRARETQYF.